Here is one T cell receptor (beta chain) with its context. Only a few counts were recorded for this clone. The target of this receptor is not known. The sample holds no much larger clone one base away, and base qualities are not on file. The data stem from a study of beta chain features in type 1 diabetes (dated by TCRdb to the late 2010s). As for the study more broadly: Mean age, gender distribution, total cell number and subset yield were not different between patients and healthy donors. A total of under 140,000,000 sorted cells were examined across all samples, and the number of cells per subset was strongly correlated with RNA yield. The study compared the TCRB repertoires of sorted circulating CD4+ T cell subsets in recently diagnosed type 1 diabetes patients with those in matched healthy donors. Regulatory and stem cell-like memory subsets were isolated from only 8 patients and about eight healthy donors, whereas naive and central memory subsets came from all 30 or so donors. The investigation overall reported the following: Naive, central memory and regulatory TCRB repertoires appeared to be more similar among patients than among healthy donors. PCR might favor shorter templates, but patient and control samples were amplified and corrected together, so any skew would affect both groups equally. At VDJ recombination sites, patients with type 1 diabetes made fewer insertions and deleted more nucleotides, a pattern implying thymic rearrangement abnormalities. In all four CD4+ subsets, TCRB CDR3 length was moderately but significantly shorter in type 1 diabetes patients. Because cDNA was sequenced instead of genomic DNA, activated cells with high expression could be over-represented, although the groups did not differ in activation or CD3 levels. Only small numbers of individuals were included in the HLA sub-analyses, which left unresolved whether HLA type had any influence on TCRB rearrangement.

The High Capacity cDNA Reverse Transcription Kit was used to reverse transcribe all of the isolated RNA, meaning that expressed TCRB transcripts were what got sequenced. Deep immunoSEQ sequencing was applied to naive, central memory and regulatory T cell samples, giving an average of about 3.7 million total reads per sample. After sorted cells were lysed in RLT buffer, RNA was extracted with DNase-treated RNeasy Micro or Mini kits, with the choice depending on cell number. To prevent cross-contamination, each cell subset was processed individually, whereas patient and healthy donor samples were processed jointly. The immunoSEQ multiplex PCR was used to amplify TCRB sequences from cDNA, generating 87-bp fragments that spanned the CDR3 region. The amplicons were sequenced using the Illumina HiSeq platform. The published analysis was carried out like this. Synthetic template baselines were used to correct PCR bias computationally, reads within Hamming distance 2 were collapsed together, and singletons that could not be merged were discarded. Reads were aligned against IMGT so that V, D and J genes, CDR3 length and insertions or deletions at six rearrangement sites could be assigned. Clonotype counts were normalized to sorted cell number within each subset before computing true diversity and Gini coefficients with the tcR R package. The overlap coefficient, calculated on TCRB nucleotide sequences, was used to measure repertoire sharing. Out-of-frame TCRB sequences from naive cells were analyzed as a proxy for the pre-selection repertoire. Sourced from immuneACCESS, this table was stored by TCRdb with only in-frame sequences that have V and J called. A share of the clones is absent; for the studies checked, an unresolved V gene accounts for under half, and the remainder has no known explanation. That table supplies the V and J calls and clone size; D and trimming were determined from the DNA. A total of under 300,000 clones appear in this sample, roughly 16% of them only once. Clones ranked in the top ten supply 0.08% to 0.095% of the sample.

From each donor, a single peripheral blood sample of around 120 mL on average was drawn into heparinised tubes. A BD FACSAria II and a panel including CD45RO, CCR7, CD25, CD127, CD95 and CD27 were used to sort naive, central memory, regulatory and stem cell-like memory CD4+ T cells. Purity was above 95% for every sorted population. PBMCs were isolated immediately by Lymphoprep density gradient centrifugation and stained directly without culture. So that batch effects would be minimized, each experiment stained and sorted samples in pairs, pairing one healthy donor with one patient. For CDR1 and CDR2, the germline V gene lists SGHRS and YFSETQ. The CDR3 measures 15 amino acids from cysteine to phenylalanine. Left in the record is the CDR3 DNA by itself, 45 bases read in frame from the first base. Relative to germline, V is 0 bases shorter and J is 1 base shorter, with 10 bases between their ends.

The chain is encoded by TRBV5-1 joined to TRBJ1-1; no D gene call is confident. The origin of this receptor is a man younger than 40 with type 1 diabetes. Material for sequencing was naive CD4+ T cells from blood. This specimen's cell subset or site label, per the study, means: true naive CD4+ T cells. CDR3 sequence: CASSLDPMPNTEAFF. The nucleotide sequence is TGCGCCAGCAGCTTGGACCCAATGCCGAACACTGAAGCTTTCTTT. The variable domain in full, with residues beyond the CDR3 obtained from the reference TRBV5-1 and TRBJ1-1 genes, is KAGVTQTPRYLIKTRGQQVTLSCSPISGHRSVSWYQQTPGQGLQFLFEYFSETQRNKGNFPGRFSGRQFSNSRSEMNVSTLELGDSALYLCASSLDPMPNTEAFFGQGTRLTVV.